The 25 T cell receptor beta chains in this list originate from one sample, sequenced in a study of blood T cell repertoires in COVID-19 (TCRdb year 2020). The method was the immunoSEQ multiplex PCR assay. Imported from immuneACCESS, the table was reduced by TCRdb to in-frame sequences with V and J called. These copies leave out some clones; in studies compared against another copy, an unresolved V gene accounts for under half, and the cause of the remainder is not known. Present in this sample are 150,000 or so clones, approximately 82% of which were seen just once. The biggest ten clones account for approximately 18% of the sample. Sample: PBMCs or T cells enriched from blood (not recorded which). All receptors derive from a man in his sixties who had recovered from COVID-19.

V is TRBV28 and J is TRBJ2-5, with 7 positions matching TRBD1. Germline lookup yields CDR1 MDHEN and CDR2 SYDVKM. The V segment lost 6 bases and the J segment 1 base; nucleotides outside the gene matches: 5. This CDR3 contains 14 residues. The CDR3 protein is CASSADRTQETQYF. CDR3 DNA sequence: TGTGCCAGCAGCGCGGACAGGACCCAAGAGACCCAGTACTTC.

This clone was recorded once. This rearrangement joins TRBV6-5 to TRBJ2-4; TRBD1 might be the D (6 bases). V was clipped by 6 bases and J by 0 bases, with 12 bases between them. The CDR3 length is 15 residues. Germline V CDR1 and CDR2: MNHEY, SVGAGI. This chain's CDR3 is CASRTGPLAKNIQYF. In DNA, the CDR3 is TGTGCCAGCAGGACAGGTCCGCTAGCCAAAAACATTCAGTACTTC.

The rearrangement uses TRBV5-4 and TRBJ2-3, with a weak D call TRBD1 (5 bases). The V gene's germline CDR1 is SGHNT and CDR2 YYREEE (reference sequence). The CDR3 length is 14 residues. V shed 4 bases and J shed 7 bases, with 16 bases lying between them. CDR3 in amino acids: CASSNTGDLNTQYF. As DNA, the CDR3 is TGTGCCAGCAGCAACACAGGAGATTTAAATACGCAGTATTTT.

The CDR3 nucleotides read TGTGCCAGCAGCAAACAGGGGGGAGGTGAGCAGTACTTC. Translated: CASSKQGGGEQYF. The genes are TRBV7-3 and TRBJ2-7; 8 bases align to TRBD1. The V gene end was trimmed by 5 bases and the J gene end by 7 bases; junction bases not matched to a gene: 7. Per germline, CDR1 SGHTA and CDR2 FQGTGA. The CDR3 loop spans 13 amino acids.

The chain joins TRBV7-2 to TRBJ1-1; a weak D match, TRBD1 (5 bases). The length of the CDR3 is 19 residues. The V end lost 1 base, the J end lost 2 bases, and 23 bases lay between the germline ends. The germline CDR1 and CDR2 sequences are SGHTA and FQGNSA. CDR3 nucleotide sequence: TGTGCCAGCAGCTTAGAACCCCTGATCGCCGACAGTCTAAACACTGAAGCTTTCTTT. Translation gives CASSLEPLIADSLNTEAFF.

This clone appeared once. V usage is TRBV30 and J usage is TRBJ2-1, with 9 positions matching TRBD2. Germline CDR1 GTSNPN, CDR2 SVGIG (reference sequence). After removal of 0 bases from V and 9 bases from J, the junction contained 6 bases not matched to a gene. This CDR3 region has 14 residues. Here the CDR3 reads CAWSVRRGGTEQFF. In DNA, the CDR3 is TGTGCCTGGAGTGTGAGGCGGGGGGGGACTGAGCAGTTCTTC.

This clone occurred once. The V and J genes are TRBV3-1 (or the pseudogene TRBV3-2) and TRBJ1-4; D gene ambiguous. The germline V gene encodes CDR1 LGHDT and CDR2 YNNKEL (reference sequence). CDR3 length: 21 residues. Trimming shortened V by 0 bases and J by 2 bases, and 25 bases separated the two germline ends. The DNA of the CDR3 is TGTGCCAGCAGCCAAGAATTAGATCTTCGGCAGGCCCTCGCGACTAATGAAAAACTGTTTTTT. Protein sequence: CASSQELDLRQALATNEKLFF.

This chain connects TRBV7-2 to TRBJ1-2; no clear D. Germline assignment: CDR1 SGHTA and CDR2 FQGNSA. The CDR3 covers 13 residues. Trimming took off 2 bases at V and 6 bases at J, with 10 bases between the two ends. CDR3 in DNA: TGTGCCAGCAGCTTAATAGGGAGCGATGGCTACACCTTC. It translates to CASSLIGSDGYTF.

The J gene is TRBJ1-2, the V gene TRBV9, with D possibly TRBD1 on 5 matching bases. Germline CDR1 SGDLS, CDR2 YYNGEE. The CDR3 loop spans 14 amino acids. The V and J ends lost 0 bases and 5 bases respectively, with 11 bases between them. DNA for the CDR3: TGTGCCAGCAGCGTAGGGATCAGGGATTATGGCTACACCTTC. Residues: CASSVGIRDYGYTF.

V and J are TRBV6-5 and TRBJ1-1; 7 bases map to TRBD1. V was clipped by 6 bases and J by 1 base; unmatched bases: 8. The germline V gene encodes CDR1 MNHEY and CDR2 SVGAGI. The CDR3 is made up of 15 amino acids. The CDR3 DNA reads as TGTGCCAGCAGCTCCGGGACAGACCCGAACACTGAAGCTTTCTTT. It specifies CASSSGTDPNTEAFF.

This clone appeared a single time. The chain joins TRBV5-6 to TRBJ1-6; 9 bases line up with TRBD1. V was pared by 0 bases and J by 5 bases, with 3 bases of the junction left unmatched. This CDR3 contains 16 residues. In germline, CDR1 is SGHDT, CDR2 YYEEEE. As DNA, the CDR3 is TGTGCCAGCAGCTTGGGGGACAGGGTGAATAATTCACCCCTCCACTTT. It yields the protein CASSLGDRVNNSPLHF.

The chain employs TRBV3-1 (or the pseudogene TRBV3-2) and TRBJ1-2; D uncertain. Germline assignment: CDR1 LGHDT and CDR2 YNNKEL (reference sequence). The CDR3 loop spans 13 amino acids. Trimming shortened V by 2 bases and J by 7 bases, and 11 bases separated the two germline ends. The CDR3 DNA follows: TGTGCCAGCAGCCAACTGTCTAGAGGTGGCTACACCTTC. Its protein is CASSQLSRGGYTF.

For this clone: Relative to the germline gene, one junction end is altered; a read error may explain this. This rearrangement joins TRBV7-9 to TRBJ2-3; TRBD2 aligns across 9 bases. Germline V gene data show CDR1 as SEHNR and CDR2 as FQNEAQ (reference sequence). CDR3 length: 17 amino acids. This CDR3 is CASSLALAGGVPDTQYF. The CDR3, as DNA: TGTGCCAGCAGCTTAGCGCTGGCGGGAGGGGTCCCAGACACGCAGTATTTT.

The rearrangement uses TRBV7-9 and TRBJ1-4; no clear D. The CDR3 totals 15 residues. Per germline, CDR1 SEHNR and CDR2 FQNEAQ (reference sequence). Trimming removed 4 bases at V and 4 bases at J, with 13 bases between. CDR3 loop: CASSYLGRDNEKLFF. The CDR3 region has the DNA TGTGCCAGCAGCTACCTAGGGAGAGATAATGAAAAACTGTTTTTT.

This chain connects TRBV7-8 to TRBJ2-1, with 12 positions matching TRBD2. Losses at the gene ends were 2 bases for V and 10 bases for J; bases not matched to a gene: 9. CDR1 is SGHVS and CDR2 is FQNEAQ in the germline V gene. This CDR3 is 16 amino acids long. The CDR3 coding sequence is TGTGCCAGCAGCTTATCGCTAGCGGGGGGGAGTAGAGAGCAGTTCTTC. Translation gives CASSLSLAGGSREQFF.

This chain uses TRBV14 with TRBJ1-6; 7 bases fit TRBD1. With 3 bases clipped from V and 5 bases from J, the junction kept 7 bases outside the gene matches. The CDR3 consists of 16 residues. Germline CDR1 and CDR2: SGHDN and FVKESK. Here the CDR3 reads CASSQRTGGHNSPLHF. The CDR3 bases are TGTGCCAGCAGCCAGCGGACAGGTGGCCATAATTCACCCCTCCACTTT.

The chain links TRBV28 to TRBJ1-3, with TRBD1 matching 9 bases. From germline, CDR1 is MDHEN and CDR2 SYDVKM. V shed 1 base and J 1 base; nucleotides not matched to a gene: 2. The CDR3 length is 16 residues. CDR3 nucleotides: TGTGCCAGCAGTTTATACGGACAGGGGTCTGGAAACACCATATATTTT. Its protein is CASSLYGQGSGNTIYF. Using reference TRBV28 and TRBJ1-3 for the parts outside the CDR3, the full variable domain is DVKVTQSSRYLVKRTGEKVFLECVQDMDHENMFWYRQDPGLGLRLIYFSYDVKMKEKGDIPEGYSVSREKKERFSLILESASTNQTSMYLCASSLYGQGSGNTIYFGEGSWLTVV.

CDR3 in amino acids: CASSIPRTKLDTNEKLFF. The CDR3 DNA reads as TGTGCCAGCAGCATACCTAGGACGAAACTAGACACTAATGAAAAACTGTTTTTT. The rearrangement uses TRBV7-9 and TRBJ1-4, with no clear D. There are 18 residues in the CDR3. V was cut by 5 bases and J by 2 bases, with 21 bases left in between. Germline assignment: CDR1 SEHNR and CDR2 FQNEAQ (reference sequence).

CDR3 amino acids: CSVQILNTEAFF. DNA of the CDR3: TGCAGCGTTCAGATTCTTAACACTGAAGCTTTCTTT. This chain uses TRBV29-1 with TRBJ1-1; D ambiguous. Trimming left V 5 bases short and J 2 bases short, with 9 bases between. CDR1 and CDR2 (germline): SQVTM, ANQGSEA. The CDR3 consists of 12 residues.

This clone came up once. The chain employs TRBV2 and TRBJ1-6, with D tentatively TRBD1 (5 bases). This CDR3 is 12 amino acids long. Germline CDR1 reads SNHLY; CDR2 reads FYNNEI. V gave up 5 bases and J gave up 7 bases, with 6 bases separating them. CDR3 nucleotide sequence: TGTGCCAGCAGTACAGGCAATTCACCCCTCCACTTT. It specifies CASSTGNSPLHF.

The V call is TRBV7-9, the J call TRBJ2-2, with a weak D call TRBD1 (5 bases). The CDR3 is 15 residues long. Germline V gives CDR1 SEHNR, CDR2 FQNEAQ (reference sequence). With 2 bases removed from V and 5 bases from J, the gap between germline ends came to 12 bases. CDR3 nucleotides: TGTGCCAGCAGCTTAAATCAGGGCGCGACCGGGGAGCTGTTTTTT. It translates to CASSLNQGATGELFF.

The rearrangement links TRBV28 to TRBJ2-7, with 9 bases fitting TRBD2. This CDR3 is built from 16 residues. Germline lookup yields CDR1 MDHEN and CDR2 SYDVKM. The V and J ends lost 1 base and 0 bases, in that order; junction bases with no gene match: 4. DNA for the CDR3: TGTGCCAGCAGTTTATTCCAGCGGGGGGCCTCCTACGAGCAGTACTTC. It translates to CASSLFQRGASYEQYF.

This clone occurred once. The gene calls are TRBV7-3 and TRBJ2-3; 7 nucleotides agree with TRBD1. J was trimmed by 7 bases and V by 6 bases; bases with no gene match: 13. Germline V gene sequence: CDR1 SGHTA, CDR2 FQGTGA. The CDR3 totals 15 residues. For the CDR3, the DNA is TGTGCCAGCAGTCCTAATGACGGGACAGCCCATACGCAGTATTTT. Translating gives CASSPNDGTAHTQYF.

This clone was recorded a few times. The CDR3 sequence is CAIKTRGGPQAFF. The CDR3 coding sequence is TGTGCCATCAAGACTAGAGGGGGCCCTCAGGCTTTCTTT. The chain has TRBV10-3 and TRBJ1-1; 7 bases are a match to TRBD1. The V segment lost 7 bases and the J segment 11 bases; nucleotides outside the gene matches: 13. Germline V gene lookup returns CDR1 ENHRY and CDR2 SYGVKD. The CDR3 has 13 residues.

The chain uses TRBV7-9 and TRBJ2-5; 11 nucleotides line up with TRBD1. Germline lookup yields CDR1 SEHNR and CDR2 FQNEAQ (reference sequence). CDR3 length equals 15 residues. With V trimmed by 4 bases and J by 5 bases, 6 bases remained unmatched. CDR3 residues: CASSSRTGGGETQYF. The CDR3 region has the DNA TGTGCCAGCAGCTCCCGGACAGGGGGCGGTGAGACCCAGTACTTC. Full variable domain (remainder filled in from reference TRBV7-9 and TRBJ2-5): DTGVSQNPRHKITKRGQNVTFRCDPISEHNRLYWYRQTLGQGPEFLTYFQNEAQLEKSRLLSDRFSAERPKGSFSTLEIQRTEQGDSAMYLCASSSRTGGGETQYFGPGTRLLVL.